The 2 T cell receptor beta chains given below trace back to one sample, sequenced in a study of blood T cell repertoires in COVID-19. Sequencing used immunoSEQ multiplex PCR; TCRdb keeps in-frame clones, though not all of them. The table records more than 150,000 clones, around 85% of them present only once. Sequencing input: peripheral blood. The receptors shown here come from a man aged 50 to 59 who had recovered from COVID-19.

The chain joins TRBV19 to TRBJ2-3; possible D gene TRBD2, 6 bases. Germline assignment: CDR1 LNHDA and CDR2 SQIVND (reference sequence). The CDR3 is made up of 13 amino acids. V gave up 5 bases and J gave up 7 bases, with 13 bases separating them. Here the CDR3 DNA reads TGTGCCAGTAGTGAAGGGACTTTCAATACGCAGTATTTT. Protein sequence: CASSEGTFNTQYF.

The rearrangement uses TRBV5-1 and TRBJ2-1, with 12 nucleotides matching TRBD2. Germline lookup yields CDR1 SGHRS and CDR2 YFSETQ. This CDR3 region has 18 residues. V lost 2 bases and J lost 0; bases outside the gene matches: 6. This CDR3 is CASSFASGRASSYNEQFF. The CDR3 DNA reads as TGCGCCAGCAGCTTCGCTAGCGGGAGGGCCAGCTCCTACAATGAGCAGTTCTTC.